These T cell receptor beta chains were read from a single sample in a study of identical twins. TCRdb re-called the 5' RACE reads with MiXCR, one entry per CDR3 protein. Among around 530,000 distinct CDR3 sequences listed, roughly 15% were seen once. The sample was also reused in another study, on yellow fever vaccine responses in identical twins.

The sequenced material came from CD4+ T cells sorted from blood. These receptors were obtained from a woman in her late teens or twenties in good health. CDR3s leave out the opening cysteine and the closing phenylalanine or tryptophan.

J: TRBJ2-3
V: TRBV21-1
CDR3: ASSKDRVFTDTQY

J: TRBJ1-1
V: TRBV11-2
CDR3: ASSLDRVGQGTEAF

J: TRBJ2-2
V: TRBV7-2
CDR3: ASSLQVTGELF

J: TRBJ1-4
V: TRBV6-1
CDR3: ASSGPGTGAEKLF

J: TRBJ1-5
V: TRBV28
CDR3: ASSTYRVGQPQH

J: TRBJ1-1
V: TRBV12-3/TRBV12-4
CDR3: ASSPRGQENTEAF

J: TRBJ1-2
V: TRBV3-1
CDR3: ASSQRQGYT

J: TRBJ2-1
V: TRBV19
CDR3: ASSMVSAHNEQF

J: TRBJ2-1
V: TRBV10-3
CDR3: AISDPRTTSGRAYNEQF

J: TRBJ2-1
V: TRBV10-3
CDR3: AIRSGRALDEQF

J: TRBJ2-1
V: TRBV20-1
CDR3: SARAFQRDRVSNEQF

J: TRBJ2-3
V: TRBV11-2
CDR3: ASSAKREFFSDTQY

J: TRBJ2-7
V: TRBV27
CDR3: ASSYQPSGYEQY

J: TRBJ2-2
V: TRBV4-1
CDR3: ASSQVIGRNTGELF

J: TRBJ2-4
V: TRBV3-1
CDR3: ASSQGGNKNIQY

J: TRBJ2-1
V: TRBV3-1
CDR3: ASSPLGTGGFNEQF

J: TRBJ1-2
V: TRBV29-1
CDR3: SVGGGQATRNYGYT

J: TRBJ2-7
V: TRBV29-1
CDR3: SVALSPEQY

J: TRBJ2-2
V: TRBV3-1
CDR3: ASSQLAGGNTGELF

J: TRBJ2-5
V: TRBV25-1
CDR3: ASSDLQGFQETQY

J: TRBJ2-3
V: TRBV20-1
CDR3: SAPRTSGVADTQY

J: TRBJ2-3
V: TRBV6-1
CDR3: ASSPLPAGGGSADTQY

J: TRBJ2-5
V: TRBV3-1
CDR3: ASSPGPLDRETQY

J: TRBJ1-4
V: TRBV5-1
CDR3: ASSRRGQGGNEKLF

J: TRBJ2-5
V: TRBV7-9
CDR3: ASSLSGGLAQETQY

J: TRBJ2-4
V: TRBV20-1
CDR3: SASTLDRGKYGIQY

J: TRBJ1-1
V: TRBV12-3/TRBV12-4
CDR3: ASKRLNTEAF

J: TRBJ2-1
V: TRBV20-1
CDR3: SAPAGGGEQF

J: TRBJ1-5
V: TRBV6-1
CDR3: ASSPGPGTLRGQPQH

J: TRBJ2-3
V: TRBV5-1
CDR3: ASSLGTGRSTDTQY

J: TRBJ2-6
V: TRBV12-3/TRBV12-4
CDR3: ASNDRGRGANVLT

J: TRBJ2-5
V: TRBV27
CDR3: ASSLGLRGETQY

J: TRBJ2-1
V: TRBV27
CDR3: ASSALLAVNEQF

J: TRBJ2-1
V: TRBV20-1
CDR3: SASLGRKSNEQF

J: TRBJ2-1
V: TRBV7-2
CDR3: ASSLDRDTEQF

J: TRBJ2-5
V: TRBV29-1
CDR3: SGWYRDQTQY

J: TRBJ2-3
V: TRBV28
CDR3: ASARGRTDTQY

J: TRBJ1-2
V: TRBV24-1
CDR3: ATSDLTSDGYT

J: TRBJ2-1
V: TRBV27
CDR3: ASRKTLAGVTYEQF

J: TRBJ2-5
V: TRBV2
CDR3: ASSAHTSGGETQY

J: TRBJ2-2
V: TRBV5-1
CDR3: ASSLWGENTGELF

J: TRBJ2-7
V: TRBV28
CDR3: ASSDGTSGRWGQY

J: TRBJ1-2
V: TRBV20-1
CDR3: SAKEGGDYGYT

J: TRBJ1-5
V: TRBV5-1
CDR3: ASSLEAGDNQPQH